This T cell receptor (beta chain) derives from a study of OX40 agonist ivuxolimab in advanced cancers. Study-wide context: Partial responses were achieved by three patients: one hepatocellular carcinoma, two cutaneous melanoma.

Regarding the study as a whole: No antigen was identified for the clonally expanded peripheral T cells.

In germline, CDR1 is KGHSH, CDR2 LQKENI. V shed 1 base and J 7 bases; nucleotides not matched to a gene: 6. The CDR3 sequence is 17 residues long. Sequenced by immunoSEQ multiplex PCR; TCRdb stores in-frame clones only, minus some. This sample carries tens of thousands of clones, approximately 78% of them seen once, and the ten largest clones take around 1.9%. In the case of this clone: Its antigen is not identified.

This TCR was recovered from an adult with an advanced solid tumor such as melanoma, head and neck, liver or kidney cancer. The chain carries TRBV18 and TRBJ2-2; 13 positions match TRBD2. The input for sequencing was CD4+ or CD8+ T cells sorted from blood, taken in a trial of the OX40 agonist ivuxolimab. The chain's CDR3 is CASSPRTSGSLNGELFF. The CDR3 coding sequence is TGTGCCAGCTCACCACGGACTAGCGGGAGCCTAAACGGGGAGCTGTTTTTT.